The 26 T cell receptor beta chains below come from one sample, sequenced in a study of blood T cell repertoires in COVID-19. This table comes from immunoSEQ multiplex PCR, and its TCRdb copy is limited to in-frame clones, with some not included. Of about 120,000 clones detected, around 86% appear once; the ten largest clones hold roughly 30%. The sample was peripheral blood. These receptors originate from a woman aged 70-85 years with acute or convalescent COVID-19.

This clone was detected only a few times. The chain is built from TRBV18 and TRBJ2-1, with 15 bases fitting TRBD2. This CDR3 spans 18 amino acids. After removal of 3 bases from V and 7 bases from J, the junction contained 10 bases not matched to a gene. Germline-derived CDR1 and CDR2 are KGHSH and LQKENI. The chain's CDR3 is CASSPPPRTSGGDNEQFF. The CDR3 DNA reads TGTGCCAGCTCACCGCCCCCCCGGACTAGCGGGGGGGATAATGAGCAGTTCTTC. The variable domain in full, completed from reference TRBV18 and TRBJ2-1, reads NAGVMQNPRHLVRRRGQEARLRCSPMKGHSHVYWYRQLPEEGLKFMVYLQKENIIDESGMPKERFSAEFPKEGPSILRIQQVVRGDSAAYFCASSPPPRTSGGDNEQFFGPGTRLTVL.

The chain employs TRBV2 and TRBJ1-1; D is possibly TRBD1 (6 bases). This CDR3 contains 17 residues. The germline V and J ends were trimmed by 7 bases and 4 bases, with 25 bases remaining between them. Germline V gene sequence: CDR1 SNHLY, CDR2 FYNNEI. CDR3 bases: TGTGCCAGCACTCTCCCGGGAGGGGGGGCCCCCAGCACTGAAGCTTTCTTT. Its protein is CASTLPGGGAPSTEAFF.

The CDR3, as DNA: TGCGCCAGCAGCCATCCCCGACTAGCGGGGCTCACAGATACGCAGTATTTT. Amino acids: CASSHPRLAGLTDTQYF. The chain uses TRBV4-1 and TRBJ2-3; 11 bases line up with TRBD2. Trimming removed 3 bases from V and 2 bases from J; junction bases left unmatched: 7. The length of the CDR3 is 17 residues. The germline gives CDR1 MGHRA, CDR2 YSYEKL.

The chain recombines TRBV7-9 with TRBJ2-3, with TRBD2 matching over 11 bases. Germline values: CDR1 SEHNR, CDR2 FQNEAQ (reference sequence). V lost 6 bases to trimming and J lost 6 bases; unmatched junction nucleotides: 8. The CDR3 covers 15 residues. The CDR3 is CASRISGGVSDTQYF. The DNA of the CDR3 is TGTGCCAGCAGGATTAGCGGGGGGGTCTCGGATACGCAGTATTTT.

The CDR3 DNA sequence: TGTGCCAGCAGCGTTCGTACTAGCGGGGATACGCAGTATTTT. Protein: CASSVRTSGDTQYF. J is TRBJ2-3 and V is TRBV9, with 9 bases aligning to TRBD2. The CDR3 covers 14 residues. With 2 bases clipped from V and 6 bases from J, the junction kept 4 bases outside the gene matches. Germline V gene data show CDR1 as SGDLS and CDR2 as YYNGEE.

This clone was detected once. The chain employs TRBV7-3 and TRBJ2-3; no clear D gene. Germline-derived CDR1 and CDR2 are SGHTA and FQGTGA. This CDR3 has 13 residues. V lost 2 bases, J lost 0 bases, and 3 bases lay in between. The CDR3 DNA sequence: TGTGCCAGCAGCTTACTGAGCACAGATACGCAGTATTTT. Protein sequence: CASSLLSTDTQYF.

The chain joins TRBV5-5 to TRBJ1-2; 9 bases match TRBD1. Germline-derived CDR1 and CDR2 are SGHKS and YYEKEE (reference sequence). V was pared by 0 bases and J by 5 bases, with 8 bases of the junction left unmatched. This CDR3 has 16 residues. CDR3: CASSLAPGQGLYGYTF. The CDR3 nucleotides are TGTGCCAGCAGCTTGGCTCCGGGACAGGGATTATATGGCTACACCTTC.

The chain links TRBV2 to TRBJ1-5; 8 nucleotides match TRBD1. CDR3 length: 15 amino acids. Trimming removed 6 bases from V and 7 bases from J; junction bases left unmatched: 11. Germline V gene lookup returns CDR1 SNHLY and CDR2 FYNNEI. CDR3 region: CASRTGTGVGQPQHF. CDR3 DNA sequence: TGTGCCAGCAGAACCGGGACAGGAGTTGGGCAGCCCCAGCATTTT.

The V gene is TRBV6-5, the J gene TRBJ1-5; D unresolved. The V gene's germline CDR1 is MNHEY and CDR2 SVGAGI. V shed 6 bases and J shed 5 bases, with 11 bases lying between them. The CDR3 consists of 13 residues. CDR3 region: CASRWPPHQPQHF. The CDR3 DNA is TGTGCCAGCAGGTGGCCCCCGCATCAGCCCCAGCATTTT.

The sample holds a few counts of this clone. The chain is built from TRBV19 and TRBJ1-2; TRBD1 matches at 7 bases. The CDR3 extends over 15 amino acids. V lost 6 bases to trimming and J lost 7 bases; unmatched junction nucleotides: 14. Germline V CDR1 and CDR2: LNHDA, SQIVND (reference sequence). The CDR3 sequence is CASSIQARGQSGYTF. The CDR3 DNA reads TGTGCCAGTAGCATCCAGGCGAGGGGGCAGAGTGGCTACACCTTC.

The CDR3: CASSSPGGYEQYF. The CDR3 bases are TGTGCCAGCAGCTCCCCCGGGGGGTACGAGCAGTACTTC. The rearrangement uses TRBV27 and TRBJ2-7, with TRBD2 identical over 7 bases. Per germline, CDR1 MNHEY and CDR2 SMNVEV (reference sequence). V gave up 6 bases and J gave up 4 bases; unmatched junction bases: 6. This CDR3 has 13 amino acids.

This clone has just one count. V gene TRBV2 combines with J gene TRBJ1-2; 7 nucleotides match TRBD1. There are 12 residues in the CDR3. V trimming: 8 bases; J trimming: 8 bases; junction bases outside the gene matches: 8. The V gene's germline CDR1 is SNHLY and CDR2 FYNNEI. The CDR3 bases are TGTGCCAGCCCTGACAGGGCCTGGGGCTACACCTTC. Residues: CASPDRAWGYTF.

This clone has a handful of counts. The genes are TRBV14 and TRBJ1-3, with D unresolved. Per the germline V gene, CDR1 is SGHDN and CDR2 is FVKESK. The V and J ends lost 1 base and 3 bases respectively, with 10 bases between them. The length of the CDR3 is 15 residues. The CDR3 bases are TGTGCCAGCAGCCAAGCGCGGGGTGATGGAAACACCATATATTTT. Translating it yields CASSQARGDGNTIYF.

The genes are TRBV7-3 and TRBJ2-7; 7 nucleotides agree with TRBD1. J was trimmed by 2 bases and V by 5 bases; bases with no gene match: 6. CDR3 length: 14 residues. CDR1 and CDR2 (germline): SGHTA, FQGTGA. CDR3 protein: CASSVNRGPYEQYF. CDR3 nucleotide sequence: TGTGCCAGCAGCGTTAACAGGGGCCCCTACGAGCAGTACTTC.

This clone has a handful of counts. The genes are TRBV7-9 and TRBJ1-6; no definite D call. The CDR3 runs 13 residues. Germline V gene sequence: CDR1 SEHNR, CDR2 FQNEAQ (reference sequence). Trimming left V 5 bases short and J 7 bases short, with 9 bases between. The chain's CDR3 is CASSRSQNSPLHF. The CDR3 nucleotides are TGTGCCAGCAGCCGGAGTCAGAATTCACCCCTCCACTTT.

This clone was seen once. This sequence joins TRBV11-3 and TRBJ1-5, with D possibly being TRBD1 (5 bases). The ends were cut back, 5 bases at V and 7 bases at J, with 21 bases in the middle. CDR1 is SGHNT and CDR2 is YENEEA in the germline V gene. The CDR3 is made up of 16 amino acids. CDR3 in amino acids: CASSPMKGDRGQPQHF. The CDR3, as DNA: TGTGCCAGCAGCCCAATGAAGGGCGATCGGGGGCAGCCCCAGCATTTT.

This clone was observed a handful of times. The chain carries TRBV5-4 and TRBJ1-2; 9 bases fit TRBD1. Per the germline V gene, CDR1 is SGHNT and CDR2 is YYREEE (reference sequence). The V gene end was trimmed by 4 bases and the J gene end by 7 bases; junction bases not matched to a gene: 11. The CDR3 has 15 residues. In DNA, the CDR3 is TGTGCCAGCAGCATACAGGGGGCGGGTTGGTCTGGCTACACCTTC. It codes for CASSIQGAGWSGYTF.

The genes are TRBV9 and TRBJ2-1; D not resolved. Trimming removed 0 bases at V and 9 bases at J, with 10 bases between. Germline CDR1 SGDLS, CDR2 YYNGEE. The CDR3 is made up of 13 amino acids. CDR3: CASSVGLEREQFF. Here the CDR3 DNA reads TGTGCCAGCAGCGTAGGACTTGAGCGTGAGCAGTTCTTC.

The chain carries TRBV24-1 and TRBJ1-2; D is uncertain. V lost 2 bases and J lost 2, with 8 bases in between. Germline CDR1 KGHDR, CDR2 SFDVKD. The CDR3 extends over 14 amino acids. The CDR3 reads CATSDSIANYGYTF. In DNA, the CDR3 is TGTGCCACCAGTGATTCAATAGCCAACTATGGCTACACCTTC.

The CDR3 DNA reads TGTGCCAGCAGCACTCCCGGGACAGGGATTGAAAAACTGTTTTTT. This codes for CASSTPGTGIEKLFF. The chain uses TRBV9 and TRBJ1-4; 9 bases map to TRBD1. Per the germline V gene, CDR1 is SGDLS and CDR2 is YYNGEE. This CDR3 region has 15 residues. With V trimmed by 4 bases and J by 7 bases, 8 bases remained unmatched.

The chain joins TRBV27 to TRBJ1-2; D remains ambiguous. The CDR3 length is 14 residues. V lost 4 bases to trimming and J lost 4 bases, with 13 bases between them. Germline V gene data show CDR1 as MNHEY and CDR2 as SMNVEV (reference sequence). In DNA form, the CDR3 reads TGTGCCAGCAGTTCCACTCAGGTCTCCTATGGCTACACCTTC. This translates into CASSSTQVSYGYTF.

The V call is TRBV6-2 or TRBV6-3, the J call TRBJ1-4; the D is unclear. Trimming removed 3 bases from V and 0 bases from J, with 8 bases in between. This CDR3 is built from 15 residues. Looked up from germline, CDR1 is MNHEY and CDR2 is SVGEGT. Here the CDR3 DNA reads TGTGCCAGCAGTTATCTCCCTGCAACTAATGAAAAACTGTTTTTT. The encoded protein is CASSYLPATNEKLFF.

The chain links TRBV2 to TRBJ1-2; 9 bases fit TRBD1. V trimming: 4 bases; J trimming: 8 bases; junction bases outside the gene matches: 11. The CDR3 totals 15 residues. Germline CDR1 reads SNHLY; CDR2 reads FYNNEI. For the CDR3, the DNA is TGTGCCAGCAGTGCGAACAGGGGGCGCCCCTTGGGCTACACCTTC. It codes for CASSANRGRPLGYTF. Drawing the rest from reference TRBV2 and TRBJ1-2, the complete variable domain is EPEVTQTPSHQVTQMGQEVILRCVPISNHLYFYWYRQILGQKVEFLVSFYNNEISEKSEIFDDQFSVERPDGSNFTLKIRSTKLEDSAMYFCASSANRGRPLGYTFGSGTRLTVV.

This sequence joins TRBV28 and TRBJ1-5, with no clear D. CDR1 and CDR2 (germline): MDHEN, SYDVKM. The CDR3 is 14 amino acids. Between the trimmed V and J ends, which lost 3 bases and 6 bases, there was a span of 12 bases. The CDR3 coding sequence is TGTGCCAGCAGTTTTGAGAGGGTCAGTCAGCCCCAGCATTTT. Amino acids: CASSFERVSQPQHF.

A single count supports this clone. Other nucleotide sequences from this sample produce the same CDR3. The chain is built from TRBV28 and TRBJ1-2; D remains unclear. V was clipped by 2 bases and J by 3 bases, with 4 bases between them. Germline V CDR1 and CDR2: MDHEN, SYDVKM. This CDR3 has 12 residues. CDR3 amino acids: CASSLTDYGYTF. The CDR3 DNA is TGTGCCAGCAGTTTAACGGACTATGGCTACACCTTC.

V is TRBV12-3 or TRBV12-4 and J is TRBJ2-7; D perhaps matches TRBD2 (7 bases). The CDR3 runs to 12 residues. The germline V and J ends were trimmed by 8 bases and 6 bases, with 14 bases remaining between them. The CDR3, as DNA: TGTGCCAGCGCCTGGGGAGGGGGCGAGCAGTACTTC. Protein product: CASAWGGGEQYF.